Shown below are 21 T cell receptor beta chains from a single sample sequenced in a study of T cells in Graves' hyperthyroidism and ophthalmopathy. Authors of the study amplified TCR beta CDR3 regions from RNA transcripts. The primer set for the first-round RT-PCR of the TCR CDR3 was HTBI. TCRdb fed the multiplex PCR reads into MiXCR, producing one record per CDR3 protein. This table holds 200,000 to 250,000 distinct CDR3 sequences, approximately 25% found once. The sequenced sample was blood. The receptors originated from a woman in her thirties or forties with Graves' ophthalmopathy.

V usage is TRBV20-1 and J usage is TRBJ2-7; D is uncertain. Per germline, CDR1 DFQATT and CDR2 SNEGSKA (reference sequence). V was shortened by 4 bases and J by 1 base, with 11 bases between the two germline ends. This CDR3 spans 13 amino acids. For the CDR3, the DNA is TGCAGTGCTACGAGGTCCAATTCCTACGAGCAGTACTTC. This sequence encodes CSATRSNSYEQYF.

This clonotype has at least ten counts. V usage is TRBV10-3 and J usage is TRBJ1-2; D is undetermined. This CDR3 has 13 residues. The V gene lost 4 bases and the J gene lost 2 bases, with 8 bases spanning the gap. From germline, CDR1 is ENHRY and CDR2 SYGVKD. The CDR3 sequence: CAISGNRNYGYTF. The CDR3 DNA reads TGTGCCATCAGTGGTAACAGAAACTATGGCTACACCTTC.

This clonotype was seen many times. This chain uses TRBV10-1 with TRBJ1-2, with D possibly matching TRBD1 (5 bases). Trimming removed 2 bases at V and 8 bases at J, with 12 bases between. From germline, CDR1 is WNHNN and CDR2 SYGVQD (reference sequence). This CDR3 spans 13 amino acids. CDR3 in amino acids: CASSERQGGGYTF. The CDR3 nucleotides read TGCGCCAGCAGTGAGAGGCAGGGTGGCGGCTACACCTTC.

In its sample, this clonotype was seen many times. The chain carries TRBV12-3 or TRBV12-4 and TRBJ2-2; D may match TRBD1 or TRBD2 (5 bases each). Trimming stripped 6 bases from V and 9 bases from J, with 20 bases between. This CDR3 is 15 amino acids long. The CDR3 protein is CASRLESLGDRELFF. CDR3 sequence (DNA): TGTGCCAGCAGGCTGGAGAGCCTTGGGGACCGGGAGCTGTTTTTT.

This clonotype was seen ten or more times. The chain couples TRBV6-5 to TRBJ2-2, with D unclear. The CDR3 sequence is 14 residues long. CDR1 is MNHEY and CDR2 is SVGAGI in the germline V gene. V lost 10 bases and J 4 bases, leaving 16 bases between the germline ends. The CDR3 nucleotides are TGTGCCACCCATTGGTGGTCGTCCACCGGGGAGCTGTTTTTT. It is translated as CATHWWSSTGELFF.

This clonotype was picked up one time. This chain joins TRBV10-2 and TRBJ2-7; 9 bases fit TRBD2. Germline lookup yields CDR1 WSHSY and CDR2 SAAADI. V was clipped by 3 bases and J by 1 base; unmatched bases: 4. The length of the CDR3 is 15 residues. The CDR3 sequence: CASSDGTSFSYEQYF. CDR3 sequence (DNA): TGCGCCAGCAGTGACGGGACTAGCTTTTCCTACGAGCAGTACTTC.

The V gene is TRBV28, the J gene TRBJ2-7; 8 nucleotides align to TRBD2. CDR1 and CDR2 from the germline V gene are MDHEN and SYDVKM. Germline trimming cut 5 bases from V and 2 bases from J; bases unmatched to any gene: 11. This CDR3 has 16 residues. DNA for the CDR3: TGTGCCAGCAGTGAAATGGGAATAGCGGGAACCTACGAGCAGTACTTC. It encodes CASSEMGIAGTYEQYF. The variable domain in full, with the rest retrieved from reference TRBV28 and TRBJ2-7, is DVKVTQSSRYLVKRTGEKVFLECVQDMDHENMFWYRQDPGLGLRLIYFSYDVKMKEKGDIPEGYSVSREKKERFSLILESASTNQTSMYLCASSEMGIAGTYEQYFGPGTRLTVT.

This clonotype appeared many times. V and J are TRBV7-3 and TRBJ2-5, with D tentatively TRBD2 (5 bases). The V gene lost 3 bases and the J gene lost 6 bases, with 11 bases spanning the gap. This CDR3 is built from 13 residues. Germline CDR1 and CDR2: SGHTA and FQGTGA. The CDR3 reads CASSLRAEQTQYF. The CDR3 DNA reads TGTGCCAGCAGCTTGAGAGCGGAACAGACCCAGTACTTC.

The table lists this clonotype with many counts. The J gene is TRBJ2-7, the V gene TRBV27; D is unresolved. The germline V gene encodes CDR1 MNHEY and CDR2 SMNVEV (reference sequence). The ends were cut back, 8 bases at V and 2 bases at J, with 10 bases in the middle. There are 12 residues in the CDR3. CDR3 DNA: TGTGCCAGCCGGGCAGGAGCCTACGAGCAGTACTTC. Protein: CASRAGAYEQYF.

The sample holds many counts of this clonotype. The CDR3: CASSSPGHFSGANVLTF. CDR3 bases: TGTGCCAGCAGTTCCCCGGGACACTTCTCTGGGGCCAACGTCCTGACTTTC. The chain joins TRBV12-3 or TRBV12-4 to TRBJ2-6, with a weak D call TRBD1 (6 bases). Trimming cost V 4 bases and J 0 bases, with 13 bases left between them. The CDR3 covers 17 residues.

This clonotype was found many times. The rearrangement uses TRBV11-3 and TRBJ2-7; possible D gene TRBD2, 5 bases. Per the germline V gene, CDR1 is SGHNT and CDR2 is YENEEA. This CDR3 spans 14 amino acids. The germline V and J ends were trimmed by 3 bases and 6 bases, with 15 bases remaining between them. The CDR3 is CASSFRGAFTEQYF. As DNA, the CDR3 is TGTGCCAGCAGCTTTCGGGGAGCCTTTACCGAGCAGTACTTC.

This clonotype came up many times. This chain links TRBV7-6 with TRBJ2-2; 8 bases fit TRBD2. The CDR3 spans 16 residues. Looked up from germline, CDR1 is SGHVS and CDR2 is FNYEAQ. Losses at the gene ends were 8 bases for V and 0 bases for J; bases not matched to a gene: 8. The DNA of the CDR3 is TGTGCCAGCTCCAAGCGGGAGAGTACGAACACCGGGGAGCTGTTTTTT. Translating it yields CASSKRESTNTGELFF.

A word on this clonotype: This sequence may be a read error, since a much larger clone differs from it by one base. This sequence joins TRBV20-1 and TRBJ2-2; tentatively, D is TRBD2 (6 bases). The CDR3 sequence is 16 residues long. Between the trimmed V and J ends, which lost 0 bases and 3 bases, there was a span of 14 bases. Germline V CDR1 and CDR2: DFQATT, SNEGSKA (reference sequence). This chain's CDR3 is CSARDREVPHTGELFF. DNA of the CDR3: TGCAGTGCTAGAGACAGGGAGGTCCCGCACACCGGGGAGCTGTTTTTT.

This clonotype was seen at least ten times. The J gene is TRBJ2-2, the V gene TRBV5-1, with 10 positions matching TRBD2. Germline CDR1 SGHRS, CDR2 YFSETQ. The CDR3 is 15 residues long. V lost 5 bases to trimming and J lost 6 bases; unmatched junction nucleotides: 7. This CDR3 is CASREATSGSGELFF. The CDR3 DNA sequence: TGCGCCAGCAGGGAGGCGACTAGCGGGTCCGGGGAGCTGTTTTTT.

This clonotype came up many times. This chain connects TRBV7-9 to TRBJ2-7; TRBD2 agrees at 8 bases. CDR1 and CDR2 (germline): SEHNR, FQNEAQ (reference sequence). The CDR3 is 15 amino acids. V dropped 4 bases and J dropped 3; count of bases not matched to a gene: 8. This CDR3 is CASSSRLALNYEQYF. As DNA, the CDR3 is TGTGCCAGCAGCTCCAGACTAGCGCTAAACTACGAGCAGTACTTC.

The chain joins TRBV25-1 to TRBJ2-4; D gene uncertain. V was pared by 3 bases and J by 9 bases, with 12 bases between. This CDR3 has 13 residues. Germline V gene lookup returns CDR1 MGHDK and CDR2 SYGVNS. The CDR3: CASSDVSPRIQYF. CDR3 nucleotides: TGTGCCAGCAGTGATGTAAGCCCGCGCATTCAGTACTTC.

The sample holds many counts of this clonotype. The V call is TRBV5-1, the J call TRBJ1-1, with D perhaps TRBD1 (5 bases). Trimming stripped 0 bases from V and 10 bases from J, with 16 bases between. CDR1 SGHRS and CDR2 YFSETQ come from the germline V gene. CDR3 length: 14 amino acids. The CDR3 sequence: CASSLARGGEGAFF. CDR3 coding DNA: TGCGCCAGCAGCTTGGCCCGAGGAGGGGAGGGAGCTTTCTTT.

This clonotype was picked up many times. The rearrangement uses TRBV28 and TRBJ2-4, with 8 bases matching TRBD1. Germline CDR1 is MDHEN and CDR2 is SYDVKM. CDR3 size: 15 residues. The J segment lost 0 bases and the V segment lost 4 bases, leaving 2 bases of the junction unmatched. CDR3 protein: CASSSQGVAKNIQYF. CDR3 DNA sequence: TGTGCCAGCAGTTCACAGGGGGTAGCCAAAAACATTCAGTACTTC.

This sequence joins TRBV2 and TRBJ2-5; D is possibly TRBD2 (5 bases). CDR3 length equals 14 residues. Germline V gene data show CDR1 as SNHLY and CDR2 as FYNNEI. The V and J ends lost 1 base and 5 bases respectively, with 11 bases between them. CDR3 in DNA: TGTGCCAGCAGTGAAGAGGGCTCGGGGGAGACCCAGTACTTC. Translation: CASSEEGSGETQYF.

This clonotype was seen repeatedly, ten times or more. The chain employs TRBV2 and TRBJ2-5; D is uncertain. The length of the CDR3 is 12 residues. In germline, CDR1 is SNHLY, CDR2 FYNNEI. The germline V and J ends were trimmed by 3 bases and 7 bases, with 9 bases remaining between them. CDR3 region: CASSENWGTQYF. In DNA, the CDR3 is TGTGCCAGCAGTGAGAACTGGGGGACCCAGTACTTC.

This clonotype was recorded many times. The chain combines TRBV20-1 with TRBJ1-5; D is ambiguous. The CDR3 has 13 amino acids. With 8 bases removed from V and 7 bases from J, the gap between germline ends came to 18 bases. The V gene's germline CDR1 is DFQATT and CDR2 SNEGSKA (reference sequence). CDR3 DNA: TGCAGTCCCCTGGGGATTGGTGTGCAGCCCCAGCATTTT. Translated: CSPLGIGVQPQHF.